This T cell receptor (beta chain) was documented in a study of cytomegalovirus exposure and HLA in healthy donors. Study-wide background: Early released data had about 80 million unique TCRs, all coming from HLA-typed donors. Overall study results and limits: Follow-up analysis later connected one missense variant in DCLRE1C with trimming of TCR beta V- and J-genes. When analyzed later, the rates of TCR association showed variation by HLA locus, with DRB1 the most and HLA-C the fewest. CMV antigen specificity of a few CMV-associated chains was confirmed in vitro.

With regard to this clone: Its antigen remains unknown.

The PCR had 60 Vbeta and 13 Jbeta primers. Measured with immunoSEQ multiplex PCR; TCRdb has only the in-frame clones, and not every one. The sample contains 200,000 to 250,000 clones, about 81% of which appear only once. This CDR3 has 14 residues. The germline V gene has CDR1 MDHEN and CDR2 SYDVKM. Trimming at V came to 2 bases and at J to 8 bases, leaving 4 bases not matched to a gene. What was sequenced was PBMCs. J is TRBJ1-4 and V is TRBV28; 8 bases align to TRBD1. This TCR came from a woman aged 40 to 50 in good health and CMV-seropositive. CDR3 protein: CASSLDRGREKLFF. In DNA, the CDR3 is TGTGCCAGCAGTTTAGACAGGGGAAGGGAAAAACTGTTTTTT.